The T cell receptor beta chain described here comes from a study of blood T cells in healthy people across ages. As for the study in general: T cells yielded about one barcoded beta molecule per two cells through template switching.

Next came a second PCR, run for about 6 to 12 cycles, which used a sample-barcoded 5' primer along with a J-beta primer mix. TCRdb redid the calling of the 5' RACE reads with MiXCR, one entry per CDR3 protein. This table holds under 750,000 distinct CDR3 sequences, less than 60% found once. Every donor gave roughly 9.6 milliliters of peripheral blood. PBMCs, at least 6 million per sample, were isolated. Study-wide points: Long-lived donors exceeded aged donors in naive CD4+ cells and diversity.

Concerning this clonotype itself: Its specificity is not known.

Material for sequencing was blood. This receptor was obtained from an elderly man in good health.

Here the CDR3 DNA reads TGTGCCAGTAGTATAAGGGCGGAAGGGACAGGGGAGATCGGCATTCAGTACTTC. It specifies CASSIRAEGTGEIGIQYF. The chain employs TRBV19 and TRBJ2-4, with 10 bases identical to TRBD1. Unmatched junction bases numbered 16, after V lost 2 bases and J lost 9 bases. In germline, CDR1 is LNHDA, CDR2 SQIVND (reference sequence). This CDR3 has 18 residues.